This TCR beta chain was captured in a study of neurological immune-mediated disorders. Study-wide points: Across subjects, no CDR3 amino acid sequence appeared in expanded clones of more than one subject, a finding that suggested private repertoires in all groups. Multiple sclerosis patients had less TCR clonal expansion than even healthy controls, unlike HTLV-1-associated myelopathy.

CDR1 LGHNT and CDR2 FRNRAP come from the germline V gene. CDR3 size: 13 residues. Each TCR transcript was tagged with a 10-nucleotide random UMI during 5'RACE. Each CDR3 protein is one row after TCRdb ran MiXCR on the 5' RACE reads. The sample yields fewer than 45,000 distinct CDR3 sequences, around 10% seen once. The time point here: technical triplicate 1. Unsorted libraries were derived from 2 million PBMCs stored at -80 C. This clonotype was recorded at least ten times. What it recognizes is unknown. A read error may account for a junction end that differs from germline. This chain connects TRBV12-5 to TRBJ2-7, with 9 bases aligning to TRBD1. Sequenced: PBMCs. This sequence was found in a man aged 55 to 70 with HTLV-1-associated myelopathy (HAM/TSP). CDR3 sequence (DNA): TGTGCTAGTGGTTTGGTAGGAGGACAGGGGCCTCAGTTC. This translates into CASGLVGGQGPQF.